The clone carrying this TCR beta chain has just a few counts. The data were obtained in a study of CD8 T cells in ankylosing spondylitis. The authors made TCR beta libraries by quantitative 5'-RACE with molecular barcodes. TCRdb re-called the 5' RACE reads with MiXCR, one entry per CDR3 protein. The table has about 250,000 distinct CDR3 sequences, 20% to 30% seen once. Sequencing was performed on blood, either unsorted or a sorted T cell fraction (not recorded which). The receptor comes from a male donor with ankylosing spondylitis or in good health (not recorded which).

DNA for the CDR3: TGTGCCAGCAGTCCCCTTGGGCGCCAAGAGACCCAGTACTTC. This gives the protein CASSPLGRQETQYF. V usage is TRBV12-3 or TRBV12-4 and J usage is TRBJ2-5, with D hard to call. The CDR3 is 14 residues long. Trimming shortened V by 5 bases and J by 1 base, and 11 bases separated the two germline ends.